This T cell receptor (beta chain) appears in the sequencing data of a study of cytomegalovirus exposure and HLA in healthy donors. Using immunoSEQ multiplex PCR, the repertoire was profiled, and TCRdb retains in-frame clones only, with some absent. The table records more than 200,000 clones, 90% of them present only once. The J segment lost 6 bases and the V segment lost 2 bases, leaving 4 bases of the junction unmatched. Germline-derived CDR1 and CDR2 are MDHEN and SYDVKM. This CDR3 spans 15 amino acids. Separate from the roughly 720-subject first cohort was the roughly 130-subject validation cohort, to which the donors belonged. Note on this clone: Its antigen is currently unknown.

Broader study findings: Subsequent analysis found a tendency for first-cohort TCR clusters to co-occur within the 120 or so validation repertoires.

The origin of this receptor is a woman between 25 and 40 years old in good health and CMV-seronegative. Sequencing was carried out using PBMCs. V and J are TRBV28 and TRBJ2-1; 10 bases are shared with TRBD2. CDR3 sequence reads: CASSLLAGESNEQFF. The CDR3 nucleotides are TGTGCCAGCAGTTTACTAGCGGGAGAATCCAATGAGCAGTTCTTC. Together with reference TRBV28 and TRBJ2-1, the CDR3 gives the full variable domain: DVKVTQSSRYLVKRTGEKVFLECVQDMDHENMFWYRQDPGLGLRLIYFSYDVKMKEKGDIPEGYSVSREKKERFSLILESASTNQTSMYLCASSLLAGESNEQFFGPGTRLTVL.